Presented here are 3 T cell receptor beta chains from one specimen sequenced in a study of PD-L1 blockade in urothelial cancer. Libraries were prepared by immunoSEQ multiplex PCR; TCRdb keeps only in-frame clonotypes and omits some of them. The sample shows tens of thousands of clones, over 75% of them seen only once. Time point here: pretreatment peripheral blood. Sequencing was performed on PBMCs, taken around atezolizumab (anti-PD-L1) treatment. The receptors come from a man aged 55-75 years with urothelial cancer.

The genes are TRBV6-5 and TRBJ2-7; maybe TRBD2 (6 bases). The germline V and J ends were trimmed by 1 base and 2 bases, with 9 bases remaining between them. The CDR3 contains 14 residues. Germline lookup yields CDR1 MNHEY and CDR2 SVGAGI. CDR3 sequence reads: CASSYFPGAYEQYF. The CDR3 DNA sequence: TGTGCCAGCAGTTACTTCCCGGGAGCCTACGAGCAGTACTTC.

The rearrangement joins TRBV27 to TRBJ1-4; TRBD1 matches at 7 bases. The ends lost 7 bases at V and 8 bases at J; junction bases unmatched: 4. CDR1 and CDR2 (germline): MNHEY, SMNVEV (reference sequence). The CDR3 covers 12 residues. CDR3 protein: CASKRGQEKLFF. The CDR3 DNA sequence: TGTGCCAGCAAAAGGGGGCAGGAAAAACTGTTTTTT.

This clone was recorded only once. V and J are TRBV19 and TRBJ2-7, with 9 bases matching TRBD1. This CDR3 spans 15 amino acids. V trimming: 6 bases; J trimming: 4 bases; junction bases outside the gene matches: 10. Germline V gene data show CDR1 as LNHDA and CDR2 as SQIVND (reference sequence). In nucleotides, the CDR3 is TGTGCCAGTAGGGACTCGGGACAGGGAATATACGAGCAGTACTTC. Translation: CASRDSGQGIYEQYF.